The 29 T cell receptor beta chains below all came from one sample that was sequenced in a study of T cell repertoires in cytomegalovirus infection. TCRdb re-analysed the reads in MiXCR, keeping a single row per CDR3 protein. This table has more than 150,000 distinct CDR3 sequences, 15% to 20% appearing once. The sequencing input was PBMCs. The receptors come from a human donor in good health (CMV status not recorded). Some clones in this sample may be carry-over from other donors' samples.

A few counts support this clonotype. This rearrangement joins TRBV7-9 to TRBJ1-2, with D maybe TRBD1 (5 bases). With 7 bases removed from V and 8 bases from J, the gap between germline ends came to 20 bases. This CDR3 is built from 14 residues. Germline assignment: CDR1 SEHNR and CDR2 FQNEAQ (reference sequence). The DNA for the CDR3 is TGTGCCAGCACCTCTGATGGGGGATTGTGGGGCTACACCTTC. This translates into CASTSDGGLWGYTF.

At least ten counts were recorded for this clonotype. Written as DNA, the CDR3 is TGTGCCAGCAGTCGAACTTTTAGCCTTAGCAATCAGCCCCAGCATTTT. Translated: CASSRTFSLSNQPQHF. This rearrangement joins TRBV27 to TRBJ1-5, with D unresolved. The CDR3 runs 16 residues. Germline V lookup: CDR1 MNHEY, CDR2 SMNVEV (reference sequence). The ends were cut back, 5 bases at V and 0 bases at J, with 14 bases in the middle.

In this sample, this clonotype turned up a few times. The chain recombines TRBV20-1 with TRBJ2-1; TRBD1 matches 7 bases. Unmatched junction bases numbered 13, after V lost 6 bases and J lost 2 bases. The germline V gene has CDR1 DFQATT and CDR2 SNEGSKA (reference sequence). The CDR3 covers 16 residues. The CDR3 region has the DNA TGCAGTGCAATTAACGTACAGGGGATTGCCTACAATGAGCAGTTCTTC. Translation: CSAINVQGIAYNEQFF.

The J gene is TRBJ2-6, the V gene TRBV7-9; D gene ambiguous. The CDR3 spans 16 residues. The germline V and J ends were trimmed by 3 bases and 2 bases, with 11 bases remaining between them. Germline loops: CDR1 SEHNR, CDR2 FQNEAQ (reference sequence). The CDR3 DNA sequence: TGTGCCAGCAGCTTTTTCGTCGGGCCTGGGGCCAACGTCCTGACTTTC. Protein: CASSFFVGPGANVLTF.

This clonotype came up a few times. The V gene is TRBV2, the J gene TRBJ1-5; D may be TRBD1 (5 bases). From germline, CDR1 is SNHLY and CDR2 FYNNEI. The CDR3 extends over 19 amino acids. V was clipped by 4 bases and J by 0 bases, with 22 bases between them. The CDR3 loop reads CASSGMERGPGYSNQPQHF. CDR3 coding DNA: TGTGCCAGCAGTGGTATGGAGAGGGGACCGGGCTATAGCAATCAGCCCCAGCATTTT.

The chain carries TRBV18 and TRBJ2-7, with unresolved D. V was cut by 5 bases and J by 6 bases, with 11 bases left in between. The germline CDR1 and CDR2 sequences are KGHSH and LQKENI. CDR3 length: 12 amino acids. The CDR3 is CASSILRSEQYF. CDR3 nucleotide sequence: TGTGCCAGCTCAATCTTACGGAGCGAGCAGTACTTC.

This clonotype has a count of ten or more. This chain uses TRBV7-8 with TRBJ1-5, with no clear D. CDR1 and CDR2 from the germline V gene are SGHVS and FQNEAQ. The germline V and J ends were trimmed by 4 bases and 9 bases, with 16 bases remaining between them. The CDR3 covers 14 residues. The CDR3 reads CASSSSPGPGPQHF. CDR3 sequence (DNA): TGTGCCAGCAGCTCTTCCCCGGGTCCGGGGCCCCAGCATTTT.

Comment on this clonotype: A read error may be the cause here, since a much bigger clone is one base away. The chain combines TRBV12-3 or TRBV12-4 with TRBJ2-1; 7 positions match TRBD2. This CDR3 region has 17 residues. V lost 7 bases, J lost 8 bases, and 20 bases stayed unmatched. CDR3 loop: CASNPWGGIGQPDEQFF. The CDR3 DNA reads TGTGCCAGCAATCCTTGGGGGGGGATTGGGCAACCTGATGAGCAGTTCTTC.

This chain uses TRBV29-1 with TRBJ2-5; 7 bases agree with TRBD2. CDR1 and CDR2 from the germline V gene are SQVTM and ANQGSEA. V dropped 8 bases and J dropped 2; count of bases not matched to a gene: 8. There are 13 residues in the CDR3. This CDR3 reads CSFFSGHQETQYF. The CDR3 region has the DNA TGCAGCTTCTTTAGCGGGCATCAAGAGACCCAGTACTTC.

This clonotype showed up just a few times. This chain joins TRBV7-2 and TRBJ2-7, with a possible D match to TRBD2 (7 bases). The CDR3 spans 15 residues. Trimming removed 8 bases at V and 0 bases at J, with 17 bases between. Germline CDR1 reads SGHTA; CDR2 reads FQGNSA. CDR3 bases: TGTGCCAGCCAGGGGCGCGGCGGGAGCTCCTACGAGCAGTACTTC. It is translated as CASQGRGGSSYEQYF.

This clonotype was counted only a few times. The chain uses TRBV15 and TRBJ2-1; the D gene is possibly TRBD2 (6 bases). CDR3 length: 14 amino acids. From germline, CDR1 is LNHNV and CDR2 YYDKDF (reference sequence). V gave up 7 bases and J gave up 9 bases, with 19 bases separating them. The CDR3 bases are TGTGCCACCAAACCGGGGGTTTTGAGGGGTGAGCAGTTCTTC. Protein sequence: CATKPGVLRGEQFF.

This clonotype was seen more than once but under ten times. J is TRBJ2-1 and V is TRBV19; D unresolved. Trimming cost V 3 bases and J 6 bases, with 3 bases left between them. This CDR3 has 11 amino acids. The V gene's germline CDR1 is LNHDA and CDR2 SQIVND (reference sequence). CDR3 sequence reads: CASSIFNEQFF. DNA of the CDR3: TGTGCCAGTAGTATCTTCAATGAGCAGTTCTTC.

V gene TRBV6-8 combines with J gene TRBJ2-1; D is possibly TRBD1 or TRBD2 (5 bases each). The CDR3 covers 18 residues. V was cut by 5 bases and J by 8 bases, with 28 bases left in between. The germline CDR1 and CDR2 sequences are MNHGY and SAAAGT. The CDR3 DNA reads TGTGCCAGCAGTCCACACCTGGGCGGGCCAGGGTACCGGGATGAGCAGTTCTTC. Amino acids: CASSPHLGGPGYRDEQFF.

For this clonotype: At one boundary the junction diverges from the germline segment, which might be a read error. CDR3 nucleotide sequence: TGCGCCAGCAGCCCTATCACAGGCCCCAAGGCTTTC. Translated: CASSPITGPKAF. V usage is TRBV5-1 and J usage is TRBJ2-6; TRBD1 might be the D (5 bases). CDR3 length: 12 amino acids. Germline values: CDR1 SGHRS, CDR2 YFSETQ.

A few counts support this clonotype. The genes are TRBV6-4 and TRBJ2-7; 8 bases map to TRBD1. V gave up 4 bases and J gave up 7 bases; unmatched junction bases: 6. This CDR3 spans 13 amino acids. From germline, CDR1 is MRHNA and CDR2 SNTAGT. CDR3 sequence: CASSAQGAGEQYF. Here the CDR3 DNA reads TGTGCCAGCAGTGCTCAGGGGGCTGGAGAGCAGTACTTC.

This chain joins TRBV7-9 and TRBJ2-1; D perhaps matches TRBD2 (7 bases). In germline, CDR1 is SEHNR, CDR2 FQNEAQ (reference sequence). The ends were cut back, 2 bases at V and 5 bases at J, with 13 bases in the middle. This CDR3 has 15 residues. The CDR3 loop reads CASSLMGGTHNEQFF. The CDR3 DNA sequence: TGTGCCAGCAGCTTAATGGGAGGGACACACAATGAGCAGTTCTTC.

In the case of this clonotype: This sequence may be a read error, since a much larger clone differs from it by one base. The V call is TRBV7-2, the J call TRBJ1-1; no clear D. The CDR3 loop spans 13 amino acids. Germline values: CDR1 SGHTA, CDR2 FQGNSA. Trimming removed 5 bases from V and 6 bases from J, with 13 bases in between. The CDR3 nucleotides read TGTGCCAGCAGCCGATCAGAGGTATCTGAAGCTTTCTTT. Translated, it gives CASSRSEVSEAFF. Full variable domain (outside the CDR3, taken from reference TRBV7-2 and TRBJ1-1): GAGVSQSPSNKVTEKGKDVELRCDPISGHTALYWYRQSLGQGLEFLIYFQGNSAPDKSGLPSDRFSAERTGGSVSTLTIQRTQQEDSAVYLCASSRSEVSEAFFGQGTRLTVV.

This clonotype was counted ten times or more. The chain recombines TRBV5-6 with TRBJ1-3; D uncertain. The CDR3 is 16 amino acids. The germline V gene has CDR1 SGHDT and CDR2 YYEEEE. V lost 0 bases to trimming and J lost 5 bases, with 15 bases between them. The DNA of the CDR3 is TGTGCCAGCAGCTTGGCCGGCGGCAGCCTCAGAAACACCATATATTTT. Translated, it gives CASSLAGGSLRNTIYF.

Many counts were recorded for this clonotype. V is TRBV5-4 and J is TRBJ2-2, with 10 bases identical to TRBD2. Germline V gene sequence: CDR1 SGHNT, CDR2 YYREEE (reference sequence). The J segment lost 6 bases and the V segment lost 4 bases, leaving 9 bases of the junction unmatched. This CDR3 is 16 amino acids long. The CDR3 region is CASSPHPSGSPGELFF. As DNA, the CDR3 is TGTGCCAGCAGCCCACACCCTAGCGGGAGTCCCGGGGAGCTGTTTTTT.

As regards this clonotype: A clone one base away is much larger, so this may be a read error. In DNA, the CDR3 is TGTGCCAGCAGCCCACAGGAGAACACCGGGAAGCTGTTTTTT. The encoded protein is CASSPQENTGKLFF. The V call is TRBV7-3, the J call TRBJ2-2, with D possibly being TRBD1 or TRBD2 (5 bases each). This CDR3 spans 14 amino acids. Germline V lookup: CDR1 SGHTA, CDR2 FQGTGA.

The rearrangement joins TRBV6-2 or TRBV6-3 to TRBJ2-1; D uncertain. The CDR3 covers 15 residues. V shed 8 bases and J shed 0 bases, with 14 bases lying between them. Germline CDR1 and CDR2: MNHEY and SVGEGT. The CDR3 here is CASLSRASSYNEQFF. In DNA form, the CDR3 reads TGTGCCAGCCTCAGCCGGGCTAGCTCCTACAATGAGCAGTTCTTC.

This clonotype was detected only a few times. V usage is TRBV7-8 and J usage is TRBJ2-2; maybe TRBD1 (6 bases). CDR1 and CDR2 (germline): SGHVS, FQNEAQ. Trimming removed 4 bases from V and 6 bases from J, with 15 bases in between. The CDR3 runs 15 residues. CDR3 sequence: CASSYPPGVAGELFF. The CDR3 DNA is TGTGCCAGCAGCTACCCCCCAGGGGTTGCCGGGGAGCTGTTTTTT.

This clonotype occurred many times. This chain connects TRBV20-1 to TRBJ2-5; D is undetermined. The length of the CDR3 is 15 residues. Germline assignment: CDR1 DFQATT and CDR2 SNEGSKA (reference sequence). The ends were cut back, 3 bases at V and 1 base at J, with 15 bases in the middle. The CDR3 bases are TGCAGTGCTAGGATACTACCGTCGTCCCAAGAGACCCAGTACTTC. Its translation is CSARILPSSQETQYF.

This clonotype occurred many times. This chain links TRBV19 with TRBJ2-3; D uncertain. Germline-derived CDR1 and CDR2 are LNHDA and SQIVND (reference sequence). V lost 4 bases to trimming and J lost 6 bases, with 14 bases between them. This CDR3 contains 14 residues. The CDR3 region is CASSNGFSTDTQYF. CDR3 nucleotide sequence: TGTGCCAGTAGTAACGGGTTCTCTACGGATACGCAGTATTTT. Using reference TRBV19 and TRBJ2-3 for the parts outside the CDR3, the full variable domain is DGGITQSPKYLFRKEGQNVTLSCEQNLNHDAMYWYRQDPGQGLRLIYYSQIVNDFQKGDIAEGYSVSREKKESFPLTVTSAQKNPTAFYLCASSNGFSTDTQYFGPGTRLTVL.

This clonotype was counted between two and nine times. This chain connects TRBV12-3 or TRBV12-4 to TRBJ1-1; tentative D call: TRBD1 (5 bases). This CDR3 has 17 amino acids. V was shortened by 6 bases and J by 4 bases, with 24 bases between the two germline ends. CDR3 loop: CASRIKGQGLTPTEAFF. The CDR3 DNA reads as TGTGCCAGCAGAATCAAAGGACAAGGCCTTACCCCCACTGAAGCTTTCTTT.

This chain connects TRBV27 to TRBJ1-1; no clear D gene. Germline CDR1 reads MNHEY; CDR2 reads SMNVEV (reference sequence). Trimming pared 7 bases from V and 4 bases from J, leaving 13 bases between. CDR3 length: 13 residues. CDR3 protein: CASTGPFGTEAFF. The CDR3 nucleotides read TGTGCCAGCACGGGCCCATTTGGCACTGAAGCTTTCTTT.

This clonotype was seen a handful of times. V is TRBV19 and J is TRBJ2-7; 10 bases align to TRBD2. The J segment lost 6 bases and the V segment lost 5 bases, leaving 7 bases of the junction unmatched. CDR3 length equals 14 residues. Germline CDR1 LNHDA, CDR2 SQIVND (reference sequence). The DNA of the CDR3 is TGTGCCAGTAGTCCTGGGCTAGCGGGAGTCGAGCAGTACTTC. Encoded protein: CASSPGLAGVEQYF.

This clonotype was detected a few times. The rearrangement uses TRBV14 and TRBJ1-6, with D maybe TRBD1 (5 bases). The ends were cut back, 4 bases at V and 7 bases at J, with 14 bases in the middle. This CDR3 spans 15 amino acids. Germline V lookup: CDR1 SGHDN, CDR2 FVKESK. The CDR3 here is CASSRAGSENSPLHF. DNA of the CDR3: TGTGCCAGCAGCCGGGCAGGGTCCGAGAATTCACCCCTCCACTTT.

The chain employs TRBV12-3 or TRBV12-4 and TRBJ2-2; no clear D gene. The ends were cut back, 1 base at V and 0 bases at J, with 6 bases in the middle. The CDR3 contains 15 residues. The CDR3 reads CASSLEVSNTGELFF. CDR3 DNA: TGTGCCAGCAGTTTAGAGGTGTCGAACACCGGGGAGCTGTTTTTT.